This T cell receptor (beta chain) came from a study of T-cell reconstitution after alpha-beta-depleted transplantation in children. Trimming stripped 2 bases from V and 14 bases from J, with 20 bases between. The V gene's germline CDR1 is SGHRS and CDR2 YFSETQ. CDR3 length: 14 amino acids. The authors prepared the TCRbeta library with unique molecular identifiers. Via MiXCR, TCRdb re-called the PCR reads, giving one row per CDR3 protein. The sample has a few hundred thousand distinct CDR3 sequences, about 9.6% seen once. In its sample, this clonotype was seen many times. The chain recombines TRBV5-1 with TRBJ2-1; tentatively, D is TRBD1 (5 bases). The TCR was taken from a human donor who donated a stem cell graft to a child with SCID. The material sequenced was PBMCs from the stem cell graft donor, taken from the stem cell graft. CDR3 protein: CASSLGAEQKTEFF. The CDR3, as DNA: TGCGCCAGCAGCTTAGGGGCCGAACAAAAGACGGAGTTCTTC.